The subject of this entry is one T cell receptor beta chain. Time point of the sample: healthy volunteer bleed at 6 weeks. Unseparated into fractions, whole blood served as the source from which total RNA was extracted. The record originates from a study of human T cells and chemical hapten exposure. Study overall: Small volume differences among pooled libraries mainly caused per-sample TCR yield variation.

Single cDNA molecules in the library carried unique molecular identifiers attached during preparation. TCRdb analysed the RACE reads with MiXCR anew, one entry per CDR3 protein. The sample carries more than 75,000 distinct CDR3 sequences, approximately 8.6% recorded once. Input material: whole blood. This sequence originates from a male donor in good health. Some clones in this sample may be carry-over from other donors' samples.

The CDR3 DNA sequence: TGTGCCAGCAGACGCACAGATACGCAGTATTTT. Translated, it gives CASRRTDTQYF. V is TRBV7-9 and J is TRBJ2-3, with no clear D. Germline loops: CDR1 SEHNR, CDR2 FQNEAQ (reference sequence). The V end was cut by 6 bases, the J end by 1 base, with 2 bases between. CDR3 length: 11 amino acids.